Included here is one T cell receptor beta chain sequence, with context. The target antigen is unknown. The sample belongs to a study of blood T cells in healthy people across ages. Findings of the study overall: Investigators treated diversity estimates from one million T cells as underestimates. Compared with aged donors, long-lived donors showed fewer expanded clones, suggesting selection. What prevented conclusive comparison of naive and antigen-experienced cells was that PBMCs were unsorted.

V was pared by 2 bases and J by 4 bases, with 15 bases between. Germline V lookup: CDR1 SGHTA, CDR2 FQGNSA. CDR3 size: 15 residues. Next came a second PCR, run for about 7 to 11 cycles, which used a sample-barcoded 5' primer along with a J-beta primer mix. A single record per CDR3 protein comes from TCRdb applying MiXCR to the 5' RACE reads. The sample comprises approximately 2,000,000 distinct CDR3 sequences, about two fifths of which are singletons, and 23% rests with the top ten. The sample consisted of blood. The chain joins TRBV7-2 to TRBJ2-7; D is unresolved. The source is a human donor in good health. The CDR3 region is CASSLLLGWAYEQYF. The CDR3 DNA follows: TGTGCCAGCAGCTTACTTTTGGGTTGGGCGTACGAGCAGTACTTC.